The source of this T cell receptor (beta chain) is a study of human T cells and chemical hapten exposure. Whole-study results and caveats: Sensitizing with DPC caused no change in TCRs above 1 in 1000 frequency.

Time point here: healthy volunteer bleed at 2 weeks. From whole blood left unfractionated, total RNA was extracted. This clonotype appeared a few times. Its antigen remains unknown. In the library, unique molecular identifiers were attached to individual cDNA molecules. TCRdb called the RACE reads again in MiXCR, with one record for every CDR3 protein. This table holds around 130,000 distinct CDR3 sequences, about 9% found once. Germline V gene data show CDR1 as DFQATT and CDR2 as SNEGSKA (reference sequence). The J segment lost 4 bases and the V segment lost 3 bases, leaving 4 bases of the junction unmatched. The CDR3 contains 13 residues.

The chain links TRBV20-1 to TRBJ2-7, with 9 bases identical to TRBD2. Material for sequencing was whole blood. The receptor was isolated from a male donor in good health. Some clones in this sample may be carry-over from other donors' samples. CDR3 coding DNA: TGCAGTGCTAGTGCTAGCGGGGCATACGAGCAGTACTTC. This translates into CSASASGAYEQYF.